The source of this TCR beta chain is a study of T cells in pancreatic ductal adenocarcinoma (dated by TCRdb to about 2017). General notes on the study: The work assessed suppressive cells as well as CD8+ T cells infiltrating resected pancreatic ductal adenocarcinoma, measuring their numbers, locations, and properties, in order to shed light on the adaptive T-cell response that occurs naturally. What the study reported, not specific to this receptor: More total productive templates and 6 to 9-fold more unique clonotypes were found in blood samples than in tumor samples. T-cell clonality showed no significant difference between tumor and blood, with a mean clonality of approximately 0.12 in tumors and approximately 0.072 in blood. Because tumors are enriched in CD45RO+ effector T cells rather than naive T cells, which biases toward lower diversity, comparisons of clonality between tumor and blood may be biased. Because inoperable disease is present at presentation in most pancreatic cancer patients, the resected cohort was biased toward the minority with early-stage disease.

The germline V gene provides CDR1 SNHLY and CDR2 FYNNEI. V is cut back by 2 bases and J by 6 bases, with 5 bases in the junction unmatched. Its CDR3 holds 15 amino acids, cysteine through phenylalanine. The sequence is cut down to CDR3 DNA, 45 bases in frame from base 1. Pancreatic ductal adenocarcinoma patients who had undergone surgery without neoadjuvant therapy were selected. Peripheral blood was collected in heparin tubes, from which PBMCs were isolated by histopaque density gradient and cryopreserved in 10% DMSO. Using the DNeasy Blood and Tissue Kit along with Proteinase K and RNase treatment, genomic DNA was extracted from 7 PBMC specimens and roughly nine flash-frozen tumor specimens. Comment on this clone: Which antigen it targets is not known. No base-level quality is on record; no much larger clone is a single base apart.

The immunoSEQ hsTCRB kit was used to amplify TCR beta CDR3 regions from genomic DNA. An Illumina HiSeq system was used for high-throughput TRB CDR3 sequencing. Concerning the study's data processing: The immunoSEQ software was used to analyze sequencing reads, and nonproductive sequences containing premature stops or frame-shifts were excluded. Repertoire clonality was computed as one minus Shannon entropy normalized by log2 of the number of unique productive sequences. TCRdb took over this immuneACCESS table, retaining in-frame rearrangements with V and J assigned. Such tables are incomplete; in checked studies, under half of the missing clones stem from an unresolved V gene, and the remainder is unexplained. Clone size and V and J calls were adopted from that table, with D and trimming inferred from the DNA. In this sample the table shows roughly 100,000 clones, 90% to 95% of which occur a single time. 3.1% of the sample is held by the ten biggest clonotypes.

Sequenced material: PBMCs. The clonotype was recovered from a human donor with pancreatic ductal adenocarcinoma. The rearranged segments are TRBV2 and TRBJ2-1, with 9 bases in between that match TRBD2. The DNA sequence is given as TGTGCCAGCAGTGAAAGACTAGCGGTCCCCAATGAGCAGTTCTTC. Its product reads: CASSERLAVPNEQFF.